This T cell receptor (beta chain) was documented in a study of PD-L1 blockade in urothelial cancer. Across the study: Atezolizumab therapy began for patients in 2014, dosed at 1,200 mg intravenously every 3 weeks. Study-level points and caveats: Having blood TCR clonality under the median before treatment predicted better survival. For durable-benefit patients, tumor-associated blood clones expanded more at 3 weeks.

PCRs each included synthetic TCR analog templates spiked in. The table came from immunoSEQ multiplex PCR; TCRdb's copy has only in-frame clones and leaves some out. The sample records about 95,000 clones, around 87% being singletons. Indicated time point: pretreatment peripheral blood. As concerns this clone: The target antigen is unknown.

After removal of 6 bases from V and 0 bases from J, the junction contained 12 bases not matched to a gene. The germline gives CDR1 SGHRS, CDR2 YFSETQ. CDR3 length: 18 amino acids. The chain recombines TRBV5-1 with TRBJ2-5; 12 bases line up with TRBD2. The TCR comes from a man in his sixties with urothelial cancer. This sample comprised PBMCs, obtained around atezolizumab (anti-PD-L1) treatment. CDR3 residues: CASKRTPLAGGYQETQYF. The CDR3 region has the DNA TGCGCCAGCAAACGAACCCCGCTAGCGGGAGGGTACCAAGAGACCCAGTACTTC.